This T cell receptor (beta chain) was recorded in a study of cytomegalovirus exposure and HLA in healthy donors. The study, taken as a whole, reports: Apparent HLA restriction characterized most CMV-associated TCR beta chains in a later analysis. Analyses of presence and absence presupposed an approximately uniform sequencing depth across donors.

Primers for the PCR totalled 60 Vbeta and 13 Jbeta. Assay: immunoSEQ multiplex PCR; the TCRdb copy retains only in-frame clones and omits some. The sample includes approximately 150,000 clones, about 61% of them seen just once. With respect to this clone: Its cognate antigen is unknown.

CDR1 and CDR2 from the germline V gene are MNHEY and SVGAGI. After removal of 6 bases from V and 0 bases from J, the junction contained 6 bases not matched to a gene. The CDR3 loop spans 15 amino acids. The sequenced material came from PBMCs. The V gene is TRBV6-5, the J gene TRBJ2-3; 7 positions agree with TRBD2. This clonotype originated in a male donor in good health and CMV-seronegative. CDR3 bases: TGTGCCAGCAGACCGCGGGGGACTAGCACAGATACGCAGTATTTT. Translating it yields CASRPRGTSTDTQYF.